A selection of T cell receptor beta chains follows, all from one sample in a study of control samples from healthy donors and cancer patients. The table came from immunoSEQ multiplex PCR; TCRdb's copy has only in-frame clones and leaves some out. The profile shows 150,000 to 200,000 clones, roughly 95% of them singletons. Material for sequencing was blood. The source of these receptors is a woman in her 30s in good health. The CDR3 runs from the conserved cysteine through the conserved F or W. The order of the fields is CDR3 length, V gene, D gene, clone size, J gene, CDR3 protein, CDR3 DNA. A D gene is named only where the DNA matches it firmly. Expanded clones get a size class; other rows say once, few or many, or leave the size out.

>14|TRBV30|TRBD1|-|TRBJ2-7
CAWSGRDRVYEQYF
TGTGCCTGGAGTGGCCGGGACAGGGTGTACGAGCAGTACTTC
>17|TRBV24-1|TRBD1|few|TRBJ2-5
CATSDFSRTGVSETQYF
TGTGCCACCAGTGATTTTTCAAGGACAGGGGTGAGCGAGACCCAGTACTTC
>13|TRBV2|-|-|TRBJ2-5
CASTWSGSETQYF
TGTGCCAGCACTTGGTCCGGATCAGAGACCCAGTACTTC
>13|TRBV28|-|-|TRBJ1-2
CASSFGGVPGYTF
TGTGCCAGCAGCTTCGGGGGGGTTCCTGGCTACACCTTC
>13|TRBV9|-|-|TRBJ2-7
CASSVEGSYEQYF
TGTGCCAGCAGCGTAGAGGGGTCCTACGAGCAGTACTTC
>14|TRBV28|-|-|TRBJ2-3
CASSRAGSTDTQYF
TGTGCCAGCAGTCGAGCGGGTTCCACAGATACGCAGTATTTT
>15|TRBV2|-|-|TRBJ2-1
CASSVELGFYNEQFF
TGTGCCAGCAGTGTTGAACTGGGTTTCTACAATGAGCAGTTCTTC
>18|TRBV7-2|-|-|TRBJ2-6
CASSSFLGGFGGANVLTF
TGTGCCAGCAGCTCTTTCTTGGGAGGTTTCGGAGGGGCCAACGTCCTGACTTTC
>15|TRBV7-9|-|-|TRBJ2-5
CASSLSGGAKETQYF
TGTGCCAGCAGCTTGTCGGGCGGGGCCAAAGAGACCCAGTACTTC
>13|TRBV6-5|-|-|TRBJ2-2
CASSSRLAGELFF
TGTGCCAGCAGTTCCAGACTAGCCGGGGAGCTGTTTTTT
>15|TRBV28|TRBD1|-|TRBJ1-5
CASRLQGVDNQPQHF
TGTGCCAGCAGGTTACAGGGGGTGGACAATCAGCCCCAGCATTTT
>8|TRBV5-8|-|-|TRBJ1-2
CASGGLAF
TGTGCCAGTGGGGGGTTGGCCTTC
>14|TRBV28|TRBD1|-|TRBJ2-7
CASRGATGYNEQYF
TGTGCCAGCAGAGGGGCGACAGGGTATAACGAGCAGTACTTC
>13|TRBV6-6|TRBD2|-|TRBJ2-1
CASSPTSVNEQFF
TGTGCCAGCAGCCCGACTAGCGTCAATGAGCAGTTCTTC
>13|TRBV30|-|-|TRBJ2-7
CAWSNLQGGEQYF
TGTGCCTGGAGTAACCTCCAGGGTGGCGAGCAGTACTTC
>17|TRBV19|TRBD1|-|TRBJ2-7
CASSGSTGQGSSYEQYF
TGTGCCAGTAGTGGGTCCACGGGACAGGGGAGCTCCTACGAGCAGTACTTC
>15|TRBV5-1|TRBD1|once|TRBJ1-2
CASSRGQGALYGYTF
TGCGCCAGCAGCAGAGGACAGGGGGCCCTCTATGGCTACACCTTC
>15|TRBV5-4|-|-|TRBJ1-5
CASSLGGQVNQPQHF
TGTGCCAGCAGCTTGGGGGGACAAGTCAATCAGCCCCAGCATTTT
>14|TRBV18|-|-|TRBJ1-5
CASSPPTGRGPQHF
TGTGCCAGCTCACCACCAACAGGGAGGGGGCCCCAGCATTTT
>14|TRBV28|-|-|TRBJ1-5
CASTFRGGVQPQHF
TGTGCCAGCACCTTCCGGGGGGGTGTCCAGCCCCAGCATTTT
>14|TRBV6-5|TRBD1|-|TRBJ1-1
CASSLTGVGTEAFF
TGTGCCAGCAGTCTGACAGGGGTGGGTACTGAAGCTTTCTTT
>14|TRBV4-1|TRBD1|-|TRBJ1-1
CASSQGQGNTEAFF
TGCGCCAGCAGCCAGGGACAGGGGAACACTGAAGCTTTCTTT
>18|TRBV30|TRBD1|-|TRBJ2-5
CACTGQDAQVPVQETQYF
TGTGCCTGCACGGGACAGGACGCCCAAGTGCCGGTTCAAGAGACCCAGTACTTC
>16|TRBV15|TRBD1|-|TRBJ2-2
CATSRWGQGGTGELFF
TGTGCCACCAGCAGATGGGGACAGGGAGGTACCGGGGAGCTGTTTTTT
>13|TRBV7-6|TRBD1|-|TRBJ1-1
CASSPDIGQVAFF
TGTGCCAGCAGCCCTGATATTGGACAGGTCGCTTTCTTT
>14|TRBV3-1/TRBV3-2|-|once|TRBJ2-1
CASSQEALDNEQFF
TGTGCCAGCAGCCAAGAAGCCTTGGACAATGAGCAGTTCTTC
>18|TRBV27|TRBD2|-|TRBJ2-1
CASSSGTSGSRRYNEQFF
TGTGCCAGCAGTTCCGGGACTAGCGGGAGTCGAAGGTACAATGAGCAGTTCTTC